The entry below describes one T cell receptor (beta chain). Its target is unknown. The data were produced by immunoSEQ multiplex PCR, yet TCRdb's version contains in-frame clones alone and is incomplete. The sample carries more than 45,000 clones, about 81% recorded once. This sample is drawn from a study of OX40 agonist ivuxolimab in advanced cancers. Study context: Every 2 weeks, patients received ivuxolimab intravenously, dosed at 0.01 to 10 mg/kg. Three partial responders included one hepatocellular carcinoma patient and two cutaneous melanoma patients. Whole-study results and caveats: With doses of 0.1 to 3.0 mg/kg, CD4+ and CD8+ blood T cells had undergone clonal expansion by week 6.

CDR3 length: 14 residues. CDR1 and CDR2 from the germline V gene are SGHNT and YENEEA. V gave up 6 bases and J gave up 5 bases; unmatched junction bases: 10. The sequence derives from an adult with an advanced solid tumor such as melanoma, head and neck, liver or kidney cancer. V is TRBV11-3 and J is TRBJ2-7, with 7 bases aligning to TRBD2. The sample consisted of CD4+ or CD8+ T cells sorted from blood, taken in a trial of the OX40 agonist ivuxolimab. The CDR3, as DNA: TGTGCCAGCAGGCTCCCCGGGACTATCCACGAGCAGTACTTC. Translated, it gives CASRLPGTIHEQYF.